The T cell receptor (beta chain) described here comes from a study of blood T cells in healthy people across ages. This clonotype was detected only a few times. As yet, its antigen is unknown. The study, taken as a whole, reports: Estimated diversity, derived from one million T cells, was regarded as an underestimate.

Sample-barcoded 5' priming and a J-beta primer mix drove a second PCR of roughly 6 to 12 cycles. No fewer than 3 million CDR3-containing paired-end reads came from each sample. TCRdb reanalysed the 5' RACE reads using MiXCR and keeps one entry per CDR3 protein. Among about a million distinct CDR3 sequences listed, around 49% were seen once. In terms of origin and age, donors were healthy Caucasian individuals from Russia aged about 6 to 100. A minimum of 6 micrograms of total RNA was extracted per sample. The receptor was isolated from a man aged 30-40 years in good health. Sequencing was performed on blood.

CDR3 amino acids: CASSKGTGADTQYF. In DNA form, the CDR3 reads TGTGCCAGCAGCAAAGGGACAGGGGCAGATACGCAGTATTTT. This chain joins TRBV21-1 and TRBJ2-3; the table assigns TRBD1, which was not confirmed against the DNA. TRBV21-1 is recorded as a pseudogene. CDR3 size: 14 residues.